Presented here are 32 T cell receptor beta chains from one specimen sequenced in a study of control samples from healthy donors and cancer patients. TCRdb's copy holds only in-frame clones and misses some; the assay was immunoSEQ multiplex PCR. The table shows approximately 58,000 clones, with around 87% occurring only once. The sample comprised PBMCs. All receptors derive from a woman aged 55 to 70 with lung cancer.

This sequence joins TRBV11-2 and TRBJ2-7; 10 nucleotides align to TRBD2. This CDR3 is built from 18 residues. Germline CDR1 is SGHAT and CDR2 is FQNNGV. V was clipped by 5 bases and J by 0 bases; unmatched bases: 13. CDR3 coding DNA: TGTGCCAGCAGCCCCCAAGGACTAGCGGTCTCCTTCTCCTACGAGCAGTACTTC. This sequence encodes CASSPQGLAVSFSYEQYF.

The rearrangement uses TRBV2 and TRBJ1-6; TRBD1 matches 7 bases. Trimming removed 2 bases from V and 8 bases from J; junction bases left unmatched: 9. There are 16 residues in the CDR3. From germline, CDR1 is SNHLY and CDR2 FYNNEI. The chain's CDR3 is CASSERGQGVDSPLHF. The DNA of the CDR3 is TGTGCCAGCAGTGAACGAGGCCAGGGGGTCGATTCACCCCTCCACTTT. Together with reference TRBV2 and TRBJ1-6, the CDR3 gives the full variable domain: EPEVTQTPSHQVTQMGQEVILRCVPISNHLYFYWYRQILGQKVEFLVSFYNNEISEKSEIFDDQFSVERPDGSNFTLKIRSTKLEDSAMYFCASSERGQGVDSPLHFGNGTRLTVT.

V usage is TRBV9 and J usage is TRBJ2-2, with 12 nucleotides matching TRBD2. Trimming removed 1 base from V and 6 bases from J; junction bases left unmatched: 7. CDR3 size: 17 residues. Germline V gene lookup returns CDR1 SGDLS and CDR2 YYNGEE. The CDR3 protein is CASSVLAGGPRAGELFF. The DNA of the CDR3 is TGTGCCAGCAGCGTACTAGCGGGGGGGCCTAGGGCCGGGGAGCTGTTTTTT.

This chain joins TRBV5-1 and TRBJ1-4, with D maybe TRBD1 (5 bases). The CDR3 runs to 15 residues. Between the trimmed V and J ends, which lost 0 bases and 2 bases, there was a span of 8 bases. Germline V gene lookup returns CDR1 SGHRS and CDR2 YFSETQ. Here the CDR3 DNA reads TGCGCCAGCAGCTTGGCGGGGGGGACTAATGAAAAACTGTTTTTT. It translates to CASSLAGGTNEKLFF.

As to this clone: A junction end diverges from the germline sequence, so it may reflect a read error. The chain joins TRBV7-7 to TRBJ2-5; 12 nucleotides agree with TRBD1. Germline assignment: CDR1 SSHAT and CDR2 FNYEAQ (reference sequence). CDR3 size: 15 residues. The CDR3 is CASSRGQGAWETQYF. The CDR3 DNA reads TGTGCTAGCAGCCGGGGACAGGGGGCTTGGGAGACCCAGTACTTC.

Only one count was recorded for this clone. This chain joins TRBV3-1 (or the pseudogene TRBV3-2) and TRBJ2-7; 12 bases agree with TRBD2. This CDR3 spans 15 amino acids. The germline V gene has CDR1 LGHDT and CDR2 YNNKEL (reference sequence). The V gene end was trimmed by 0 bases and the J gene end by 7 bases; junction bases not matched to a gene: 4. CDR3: CASSQEASGRGEQYF. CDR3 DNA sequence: TGTGCCAGCAGCCAAGAGGCTAGCGGGAGGGGTGAGCAGTACTTC.

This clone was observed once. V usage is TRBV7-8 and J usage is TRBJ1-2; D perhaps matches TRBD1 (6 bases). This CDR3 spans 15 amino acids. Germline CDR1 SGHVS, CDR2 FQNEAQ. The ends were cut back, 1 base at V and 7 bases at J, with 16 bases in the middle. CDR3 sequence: CASSLEFTGLLGYTF. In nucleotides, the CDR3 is TGTGCCAGCAGCTTAGAATTTACAGGGCTTCTTGGCTACACCTTC.

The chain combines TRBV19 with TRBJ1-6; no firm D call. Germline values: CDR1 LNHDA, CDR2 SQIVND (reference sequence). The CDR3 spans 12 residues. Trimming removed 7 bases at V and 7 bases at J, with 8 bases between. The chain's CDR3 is CASNFYNSPLHF. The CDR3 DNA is TGTGCCAGTAACTTTTACAATTCACCCCTCCACTTT.

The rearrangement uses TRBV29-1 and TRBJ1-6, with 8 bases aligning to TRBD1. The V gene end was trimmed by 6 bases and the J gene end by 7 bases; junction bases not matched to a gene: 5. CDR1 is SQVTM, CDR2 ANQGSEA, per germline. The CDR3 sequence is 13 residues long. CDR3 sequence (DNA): TGCAGCGTGGGACAGGAGATAAATTCACCCCTCCACTTT. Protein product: CSVGQEINSPLHF. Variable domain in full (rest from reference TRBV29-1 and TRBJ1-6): SAVISQKPSRDICQRGTSLTIQCQVDSQVTMMFWYRQQPGQSLTLIATANQGSEATYESGFVIDKFPISRPNLTFSTLTVSNMSPEDSSIYLCSVGQEINSPLHFGNGTRLTVT.

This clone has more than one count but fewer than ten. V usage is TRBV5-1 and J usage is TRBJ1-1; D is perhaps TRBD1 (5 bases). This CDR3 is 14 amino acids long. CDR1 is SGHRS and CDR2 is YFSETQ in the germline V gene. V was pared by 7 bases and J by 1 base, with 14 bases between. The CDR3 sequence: CASGVQGSNTEAFF. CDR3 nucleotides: TGCGCCAGCGGTGTCCAGGGATCGAACACTGAAGCTTTCTTT.

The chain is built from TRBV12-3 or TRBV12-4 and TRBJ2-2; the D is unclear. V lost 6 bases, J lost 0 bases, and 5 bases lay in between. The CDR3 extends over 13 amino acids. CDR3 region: CASRKSNTGELFF. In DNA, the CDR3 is TGTGCCAGCAGAAAGTCGAACACCGGGGAGCTGTTTTTT.

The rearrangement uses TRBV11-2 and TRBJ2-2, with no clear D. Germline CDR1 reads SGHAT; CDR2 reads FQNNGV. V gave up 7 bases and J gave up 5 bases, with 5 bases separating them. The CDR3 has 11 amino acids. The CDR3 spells CASTRTGELFF. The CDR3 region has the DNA TGTGCCAGCACCCGGACCGGGGAGCTGTTTTTT.

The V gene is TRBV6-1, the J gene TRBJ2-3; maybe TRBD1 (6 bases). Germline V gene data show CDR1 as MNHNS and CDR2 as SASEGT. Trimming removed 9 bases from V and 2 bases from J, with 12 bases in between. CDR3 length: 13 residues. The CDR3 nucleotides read TGTGCCAGGACAGGAACCATCACAGATACGCAGTATTTT. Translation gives CARTGTITDTQYF.

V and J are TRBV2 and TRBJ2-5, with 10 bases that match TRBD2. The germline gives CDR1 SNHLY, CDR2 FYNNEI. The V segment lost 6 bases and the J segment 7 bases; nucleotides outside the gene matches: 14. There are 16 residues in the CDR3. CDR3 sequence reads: CASRKGVAGGRTTQYF. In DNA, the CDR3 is TGTGCCAGCAGGAAGGGGGTAGCGGGAGGCCGGACGACCCAGTACTTC.

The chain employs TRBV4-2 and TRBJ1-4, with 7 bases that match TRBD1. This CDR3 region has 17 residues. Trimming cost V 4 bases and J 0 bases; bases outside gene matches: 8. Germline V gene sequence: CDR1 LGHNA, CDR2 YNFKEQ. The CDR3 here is CASSLQQGRTTNEKLFF. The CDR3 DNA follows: TGTGCCAGCAGCCTTCAACAGGGGCGGACAACTAATGAAAAACTGTTTTTT.

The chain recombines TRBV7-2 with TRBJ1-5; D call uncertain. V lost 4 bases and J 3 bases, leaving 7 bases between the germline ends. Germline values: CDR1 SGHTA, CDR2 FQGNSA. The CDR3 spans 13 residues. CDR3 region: CASSSRPNQPQHF. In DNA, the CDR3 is TGTGCCAGCAGCTCCCGTCCCAATCAGCCCCAGCATTTT.

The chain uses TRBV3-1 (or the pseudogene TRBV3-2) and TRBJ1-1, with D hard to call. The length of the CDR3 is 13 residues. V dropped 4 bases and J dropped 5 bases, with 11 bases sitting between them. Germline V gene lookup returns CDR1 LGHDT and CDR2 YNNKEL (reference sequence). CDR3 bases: TGTGCCAGCAGCCCAGTCAGGAGTACTGAAGCTTTCTTT. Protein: CASSPVRSTEAFF.

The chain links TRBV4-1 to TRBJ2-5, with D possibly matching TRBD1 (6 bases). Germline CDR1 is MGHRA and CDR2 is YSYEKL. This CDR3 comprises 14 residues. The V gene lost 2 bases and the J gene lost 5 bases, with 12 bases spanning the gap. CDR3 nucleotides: TGCGCCAGCAGCCAACGGCAGGGGCGGGAGACCCAGTACTTC. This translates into CASSQRQGRETQYF.

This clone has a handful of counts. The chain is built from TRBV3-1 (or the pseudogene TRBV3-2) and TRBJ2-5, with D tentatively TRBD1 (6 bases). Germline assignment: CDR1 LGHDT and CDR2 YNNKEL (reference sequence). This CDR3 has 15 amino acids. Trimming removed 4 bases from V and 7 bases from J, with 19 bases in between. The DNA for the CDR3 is TGTGCCAGCAGCCTTGGGGGCGCCCGTACCGGGACCCAGTACTTC. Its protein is CASSLGGARTGTQYF.

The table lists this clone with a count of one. This CDR3 reads CASSLAGTKGPDEQFF. The CDR3 coding sequence is TGTGCCAGCAGCTTAGCCGGGACAAAGGGGCCCGATGAGCAGTTCTTC. The V and J genes are TRBV7-2 and TRBJ2-1; possibly TRBD1 for D (6 bases). The CDR3 runs 16 residues. The germline gives CDR1 SGHTA, CDR2 FQGNSA. Trimming stripped 0 bases from V and 8 bases from J, with 17 bases between.

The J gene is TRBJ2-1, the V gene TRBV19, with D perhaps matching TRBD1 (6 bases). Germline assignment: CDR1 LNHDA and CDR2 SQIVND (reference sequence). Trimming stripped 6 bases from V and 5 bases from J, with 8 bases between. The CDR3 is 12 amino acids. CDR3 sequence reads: CASSRQDNEQFF. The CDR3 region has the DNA TGTGCCAGTAGCCGACAGGACAATGAGCAGTTCTTC.

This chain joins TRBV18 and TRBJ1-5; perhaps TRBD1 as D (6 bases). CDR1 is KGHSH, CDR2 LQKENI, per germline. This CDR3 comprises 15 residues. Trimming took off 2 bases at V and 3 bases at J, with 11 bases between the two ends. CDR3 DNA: TGTGCCAGCTCACCATTGCAGGGGTTCAATCAGCCCCAGCATTTT. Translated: CASSPLQGFNQPQHF. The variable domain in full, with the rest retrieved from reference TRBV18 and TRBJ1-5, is NAGVMQNPRHLVRRRGQEARLRCSPMKGHSHVYWYRQLPEEGLKFMVYLQKENIIDESGMPKERFSAEFPKEGPSILRIQQVVRGDSAAYFCASSPLQGFNQPQHFGDGTRLSIL.

Written as DNA, the CDR3 is TGTGCCAGCAGTTATAGGGGGACAGGGGGAAGCGAGCAGTACTTC. Protein product: CASSYRGTGGSEQYF. The chain has TRBV6-5 and TRBJ2-7; 11 bases are shared with TRBD1. CDR1 and CDR2 from the germline V gene are MNHEY and SVGAGI. Trimming removed 3 bases from V and 6 bases from J; junction bases left unmatched: 7. This CDR3 has 15 residues.

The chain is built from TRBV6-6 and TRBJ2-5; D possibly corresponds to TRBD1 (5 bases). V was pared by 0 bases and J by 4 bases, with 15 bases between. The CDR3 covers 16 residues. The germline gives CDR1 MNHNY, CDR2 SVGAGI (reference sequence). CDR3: CASSYSRGRWGETQYF. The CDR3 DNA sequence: TGTGCCAGCAGTTACTCTAGGGGCCGTTGGGGAGAGACCCAGTACTTC.

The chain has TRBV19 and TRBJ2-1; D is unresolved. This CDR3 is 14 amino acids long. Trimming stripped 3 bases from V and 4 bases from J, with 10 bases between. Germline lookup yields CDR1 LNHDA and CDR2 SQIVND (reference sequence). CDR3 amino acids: CASSMGSLYNEQFF. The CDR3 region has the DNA TGTGCCAGTAGTATGGGCTCCCTTTACAATGAGCAGTTCTTC.

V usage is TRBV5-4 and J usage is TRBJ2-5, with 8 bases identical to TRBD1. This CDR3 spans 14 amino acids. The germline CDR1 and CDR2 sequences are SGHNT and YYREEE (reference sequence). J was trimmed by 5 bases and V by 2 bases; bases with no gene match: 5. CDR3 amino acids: CASSFGQGRETQYF. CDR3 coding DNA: TGTGCCAGCAGCTTCGGACAGGGTAGGGAGACCCAGTACTTC.

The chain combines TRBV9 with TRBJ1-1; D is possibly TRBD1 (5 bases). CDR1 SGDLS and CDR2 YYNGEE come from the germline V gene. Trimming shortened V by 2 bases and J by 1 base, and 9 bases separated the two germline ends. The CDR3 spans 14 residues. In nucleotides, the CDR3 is TGTGCCAGCAGCGTGGGACGCGGGAACACTGAAGCTTTCTTT. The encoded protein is CASSVGRGNTEAFF.

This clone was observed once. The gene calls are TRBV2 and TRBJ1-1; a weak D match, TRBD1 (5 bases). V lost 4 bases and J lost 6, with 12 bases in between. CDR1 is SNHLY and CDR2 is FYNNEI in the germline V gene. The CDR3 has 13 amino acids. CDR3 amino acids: CASSVQGYSEAFF. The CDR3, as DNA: TGTGCCAGCAGTGTTCAGGGATACTCTGAAGCTTTCTTT.

CDR3 DNA: TGTGCCAGCAGTACCGCGGGACTCACGAGGAGTGGCTACACCTTC. Translating gives CASSTAGLTRSGYTF. This chain joins TRBV28 and TRBJ1-2; D is possibly TRBD1 (5 bases). Trimming removed 5 bases from V and 7 bases from J, with 20 bases in between. The CDR3 is made up of 15 amino acids. Per germline, CDR1 MDHEN and CDR2 SYDVKM.

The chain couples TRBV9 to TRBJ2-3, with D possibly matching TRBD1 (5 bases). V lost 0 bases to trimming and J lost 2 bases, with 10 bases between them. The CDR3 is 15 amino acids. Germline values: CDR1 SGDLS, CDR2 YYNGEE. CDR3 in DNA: TGTGCCAGCAGCGTAGTCCCACAGGACACAGATACGCAGTATTTT. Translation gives CASSVVPQDTDTQYF.

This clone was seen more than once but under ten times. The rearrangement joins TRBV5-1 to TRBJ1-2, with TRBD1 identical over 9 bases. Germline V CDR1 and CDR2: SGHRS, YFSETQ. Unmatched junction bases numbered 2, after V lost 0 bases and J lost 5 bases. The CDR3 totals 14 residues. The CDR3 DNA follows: TGCGCCAGCAGCTTGGCCGGGACAGGGTATGGCTACACCTTC. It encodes CASSLAGTGYGYTF.

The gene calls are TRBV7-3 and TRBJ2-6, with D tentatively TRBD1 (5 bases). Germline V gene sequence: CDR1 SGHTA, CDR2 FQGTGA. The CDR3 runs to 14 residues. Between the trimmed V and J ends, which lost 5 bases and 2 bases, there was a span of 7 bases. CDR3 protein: CASSQGTGANVLTF. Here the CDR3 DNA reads TGTGCCAGCAGCCAGGGAACTGGGGCCAACGTCCTGACTTTC.